The 8 T cell receptor beta chains below were found in one sample sequenced in a study of T cells in Graves' hyperthyroidism and ophthalmopathy. RNA transcripts were the template for amplifying TCR beta CDR3 regions. An initial round of RT-PCR targeting the TCR CDR3 relied on the HTBI primer set. Using its own MiXCR run on the multiplex PCR reads, TCRdb lists one record per CDR3 protein. This sample carries approximately 870,000 distinct CDR3 sequences, over 35% of them seen once, and the ten largest clones take 8.9%. Specimen: blood. All receptors come from a man in his late teens or twenties with Graves' hyperthyroidism.

This clonotype was seen only a few times. The chain is built from TRBV6-5 and TRBJ1-2; the D gene is possibly TRBD1 (5 bases). Germline CDR1 MNHEY, CDR2 SVGAGI. There are 15 residues in the CDR3. Trimming took off 0 bases at V and 4 bases at J, with 12 bases between the two ends. This CDR3 is CASSYSSGDGYGYTF. CDR3 bases: TGTGCCAGCAGTTACTCCTCGGGGGATGGCTATGGCTACACCTTC.

This clonotype appeared many times. The rearrangement uses TRBV2 and TRBJ1-2; no reliable D call. The V gene's germline CDR1 is SNHLY and CDR2 FYNNEI. V was clipped by 6 bases and J by 3 bases, with 14 bases between them. This CDR3 spans 14 amino acids. This CDR3 is CASSAQQADYGYTF. The CDR3 DNA sequence: TGTGCCAGCAGCGCGCAGCAGGCCGACTATGGCTACACCTTC.

The CDR3 is CASSLASPAPAYEQYF. CDR3 in DNA: TGTGCCAGCAGCTTAGCGTCCCCGGCGCCGGCCTACGAGCAGTACTTC. This rearrangement joins TRBV7-9 to TRBJ2-7, with D hard to call. The CDR3 is 16 residues long. The germline V gene encodes CDR1 SEHNR and CDR2 FQNEAQ (reference sequence). The V gene lost 0 bases and the J gene lost 2 bases, with 14 bases spanning the gap.

There are a few counts of this clonotype. J is TRBJ2-2 and V is TRBV7-9, with D possibly matching TRBD1 (5 bases). This CDR3 is built from 16 residues. Germline CDR1 is SEHNR and CDR2 is FQNEAQ (reference sequence). V was clipped by 0 bases and J by 0 bases, with 8 bases between them. The CDR3 protein is CASSLARTSNTGELFF. CDR3 DNA sequence: TGTGCCAGCAGCTTAGCGAGGACATCGAACACCGGGGAGCTGTTTTTT.

The V and J genes are TRBV9 and TRBJ1-2; no definite D call. V lost 4 bases and J lost 4, with 14 bases in between. Germline V gene lookup returns CDR1 SGDLS and CDR2 YYNGEE. The CDR3 is made up of 14 amino acids. The CDR3 loop reads CASSQTNPSYGYTF. CDR3 DNA sequence: TGTGCCAGCAGCCAGACCAACCCTAGCTATGGCTACACCTTC.

V is TRBV6-4 and J is TRBJ1-6; D is ambiguous. Germline V gene sequence: CDR1 MRHNA, CDR2 SNTAGT. CDR3 length: 13 residues. Trimming left V 6 bases short and J 8 bases short, with 11 bases between. DNA of the CDR3: TGTGCCAGCAGGGACGGATTCTATTCACCCCTCCACTTT. Translated: CASRDGFYSPLHF.

V gene TRBV20-1 combines with J gene TRBJ1-4; D may be TRBD1 (5 bases). Looked up from germline, CDR1 is DFQATT and CDR2 is SNEGSKA (reference sequence). CDR3 length: 13 residues. V was trimmed by 6 bases and J by 8 bases, leaving 16 bases between them. This chain's CDR3 is CSASPGGDEKLFF. For the CDR3, the DNA is TGCAGTGCGTCACCCGGGGGAGACGAAAAACTGTTTTTT.

This clonotype was counted ten times or more. The chain employs TRBV19 and TRBJ1-1; 8 positions agree with TRBD1. The CDR3 consists of 16 residues. CDR1 and CDR2 (germline): LNHDA, SQIVND (reference sequence). The trim removed 3 bases at V and 1 base at J, leaving 7 bases unmatched. This CDR3 is CASSMAPDRANTEAFF. In nucleotides, the CDR3 is TGTGCCAGTAGTATGGCACCGGACAGGGCGAACACTGAAGCTTTCTTT.